This TCR beta chain was sequenced in a study of regulatory dendritic cells for organ transplantation. Allogeneic regulatory or mature dendritic cells were co-cultured for about 5 days with CFSE-labeled sorted T cells at 1:10. Profiling relied on immunoSEQ multiplex PCR, and the TCRdb table lists in-frame clones only, not all of them. The sample carries around 19,000 clones, around 80% recorded once. A word on this clone: Its antigen is unidentified.

The sequence derives from a human donor in good health. The sequenced sample was memory CD4+ T cells from blood cultured with regulatory dendritic cells. The subset here: CD45RO+ memory T cells.

The CDR3 protein is CASSFRGRENQPQHF. The DNA for the CDR3 is TGTGCCAGCAGTTTCCGAGGCAGGGAAAATCAGCCCCAGCATTTT. The chain recombines TRBV27 with TRBJ1-5; maybe TRBD1 (5 bases). There are 15 residues in the CDR3. The ends were cut back, 3 bases at V and 4 bases at J, with 13 bases in the middle. In germline, CDR1 is MNHEY, CDR2 SMNVEV (reference sequence).